One T cell receptor (beta chain) is described in this entry. The antigen remains undetermined. This entry comes from a study of PD-L1 blockade in urothelial cancer. Looking at the study overall: Blood samples had a median of 141,255 T cells. General study findings and limits: In blood sampled pretreatment, TCR clonality below the median predicted better survival.

Every patient provided from 1 to 8 samples, collected pretreatment and on-treatment. The CDR3 spans 14 residues. Germline CDR1 reads SGHRS; CDR2 reads YFSETQ. Trimming took off 0 bases at V and 5 bases at J, with 11 bases between the two ends. Profiled with immunoSEQ multiplex PCR; TCRdb holds only in-frame clones, not every one. The table shows some 60,000 clones, with 86% occurring only once. The clonotype comes from a man aged 50-59 years with urothelial cancer. The rearrangement joins TRBV5-1 to TRBJ2-5; D gene unclear. This sample comprised PBMCs, obtained around atezolizumab (anti-PD-L1) treatment. The CDR3 protein is CASSLDPGRETQYF. DNA for the CDR3: TGCGCCAGCAGCTTGGATCCAGGTCGCGAGACCCAGTACTTC.